A selection of T cell receptor beta chains follows, all from one sample in a study of blood T cell repertoires in COVID-19. TCRdb keeps only in-frame clones here, not all; method: immunoSEQ multiplex PCR. The sample has nearly 300,000 clones; about nine tenths are singletons. Sequencing used peripheral blood. The receptor source for this set is a woman aged 25 to 39 who had recovered from COVID-19. The CDR3 runs from the conserved cysteine through the conserved F or W. The order of the fields is CDR3 DNA, CDR3 protein, V gene, CDR3 length, D gene, clone size, J gene. D genes are given only for firm matches. The size entry is marked missing in some rows and otherwise reads once, few, many or a size class.

DNA: TGTGCCAGCACCCCTCAGGGGAACACTGAAGCTTTCTTT
CDR3: CASTPQGNTEAFF
V: TRBV6-2/TRBV6-3
length: 13
D: .
size: .
J: TRBJ1-1

DNA: TGTGCCAGCTCACCAGTGAACAGGGGCTCCTACAATGAGCAGTTCTTC
CDR3: CASSPVNRGSYNEQFF
V: TRBV18
length: 16
D: TRBD1
size: .
J: TRBJ2-1

DNA: TGTGCCAGCAGCTTATTACAGGTCCCTTCAGATACGCAGTATTTT
CDR3: CASSLLQVPSDTQYF
V: TRBV7-2
length: 15
D: .
size: .
J: TRBJ2-3

DNA: TGTGCCAGCAAAGGGACAGGACAGATAGCTTTCTTT
CDR3: CASKGTGQIAFF
V: TRBV6-5
length: 12
D: TRBD1
size: .
J: TRBJ1-1

DNA: TGCGCCAGCAGAGAAGATGAGTACACTGAAGCTTTCTTT
CDR3: CASREDEYTEAFF
V: TRBV10-2
length: 13
D: .
size: .
J: TRBJ1-1

DNA: TGCGCCAGCAGCACAGACAGTACCAATGAAAAACTGTTTTTT
CDR3: CASSTDSTNEKLFF
V: TRBV5-1
length: 14
D: .
size: .
J: TRBJ1-4

DNA: TGTGCCAGCAACGTAGGTTTAGGAGGGGGGGGAACTGAAGCTTTCTTT
CDR3: CASNVGLGGGGTEAFF
V: TRBV9
length: 16
D: .
size: .
J: TRBJ1-1

DNA: TGTGCCAGCAGCGCGGGGGCTGGAAACACCATATATTTT
CDR3: CASSAGAGNTIYF
V: TRBV14
length: 13
D: .
size: once
J: TRBJ1-3

DNA: TGTGCCAGCAGCAAAGACCCCCCCCGGACAGGGTCCGATGGGGGACCCCTCCACTTT
CDR3: CASSKDPPRTGSDGGPLHF
V: TRBV21-1
length: 19
D: .
size: .
J: TRBJ1-6

DNA: TGTGCCAGCAGTTCAACGACAGTTAATAGCAATCAGCCCCAGCATTTT
CDR3: CASSSTTVNSNQPQHF
V: TRBV6-6
length: 16
D: .
size: medium-sized
J: TRBJ1-5

DNA: TGCGCCAGCAGCGGCGGGGACAGGGGAGCTGGCTACACCTTC
CDR3: CASSGGDRGAGYTF
V: TRBV5-1
length: 14
D: TRBD1
size: .
J: TRBJ1-2

DNA: TGTGCCAGCAGGACAGGGGAGTCTGGAAACACCATATATTTT
CDR3: CASRTGESGNTIYF
V: TRBV6-4
length: 14
D: TRBD1
size: .
J: TRBJ1-3

DNA: TGTGCCAGCAGGCCCGGGGGAAACACCATATATTTT
CDR3: CASRPGGNTIYF
V: TRBV28
length: 12
D: .
size: .
J: TRBJ1-3

DNA: TGTGCCAGCAGTTTGTGGAGGGGAGTAGGGGCCAACGTCCTGACTTTC
CDR3: CASSLWRGVGANVLTF
V: TRBV28
length: 16
D: .
size: few
J: TRBJ2-6

DNA: TGTGCCAGCAGCGTACAGGGGCGCTATGGCTACACCTTC
CDR3: CASSVQGRYGYTF
V: TRBV9
length: 13
D: .
size: .
J: TRBJ1-2

DNA: TGTGCCAGCAGTAAGACAGGGACTCTTCCTGAAGCTTTCTTT
CDR3: CASSKTGTLPEAFF
V: TRBV2
length: 14
D: TRBD1
size: few
J: TRBJ1-1

DNA: TGTGCCAGCAGCCAAGAAGCACAGGGGAACACCGGGGAGCTGTTTTTT
CDR3: CASSQEAQGNTGELFF
V: TRBV4-2
length: 16
D: .
size: .
J: TRBJ2-2

DNA: TGTGCCAGTACGAACGGGACAAAGTATAGCAATCAGCCCCAGCATTTT
CDR3: CASTNGTKYSNQPQHF
V: TRBV19
length: 16
D: .
size: .
J: TRBJ1-5

DNA: TGTGCCAGCAGCTTGGGACGGGACTATGGCTACACCTTC
CDR3: CASSLGRDYGYTF
V: TRBV5-8
length: 13
D: .
size: .
J: TRBJ1-2

DNA: TGTGCCAGCAGTGAAGGGGGCAGGGGGGATGAAAAACTGTTTTTT
CDR3: CASSEGGRGDEKLFF
V: TRBV2
length: 15
D: TRBD1
size: .
J: TRBJ1-4

DNA: TGCGCCAGCAGCCAACTCCCCACAGGGGGTACCGGGGAGCTGTTTTTT
CDR3: CASSQLPTGGTGELFF
V: TRBV4-1
length: 16
D: TRBD1
size: .
J: TRBJ2-2

DNA: TGTGCCAGCAGTATCAGGGGTGCCGGGGAGCTGTTTTTT
CDR3: CASSIRGAGELFF
V: TRBV28
length: 13
D: .
size: .
J: TRBJ2-2

DNA: TGTGCCAGCAGCCGAAACTTAGCGGGGGGGACAGATACGCAGTATTTT
CDR3: CASSRNLAGGTDTQYF
V: TRBV27
length: 16
D: TRBD2
size: .
J: TRBJ2-3

DNA: TGTGCCAGCAGTTACGGTGACAGGGGTTGGACTGAAGCTTTCTTT
CDR3: CASSYGDRGWTEAFF
V: TRBV6-5
length: 15
D: TRBD1
size: .
J: TRBJ1-1

DNA: TGTGCCTGGAGTGGGGAATCAGGGAATTCACCCCTCCACTTT
CDR3: CAWSGESGNSPLHF
V: TRBV30
length: 14
D: .
size: .
J: TRBJ1-6

DNA: TGTGCCAGCGGACGACAGGGTTCCTACGAGCAGTACTTC
CDR3: CASGRQGSYEQYF
V: TRBV28
length: 13
D: TRBD1
size: .
J: TRBJ2-7

DNA: TGCGCCAGCAGCTCGATACAGGTCAGGGCAGCTTCAGATACGCAGTATTTT
CDR3: CASSSIQVRAASDTQYF
V: TRBV5-1
length: 17
D: .
size: .
J: TRBJ2-3

DNA: TGTGCCTGGAGTCCTACAGGGACCACTGAAGCTTTCTTT
CDR3: CAWSPTGTTEAFF
V: TRBV30
length: 13
D: .
size: .
J: TRBJ1-1

DNA: TGTGCCAGCAGCTTGGGCCCACGCGATGAGCAGTTCTTC
CDR3: CASSLGPRDEQFF
V: TRBV25-1
length: 13
D: .
size: .
J: TRBJ2-1

DNA: TGTGCCAGCAGACGACAGAACACTGAAGCTTTCTTT
CDR3: CASRRQNTEAFF
V: TRBV2
length: 12
D: .
size: .
J: TRBJ1-1

DNA: TGTGCCAGCAGCTCAAGGAGCAGGGGCTCCTACAATGAGCAGTTCTTC
CDR3: CASSSRSRGSYNEQFF
V: TRBV5-4
length: 16
D: .
size: .
J: TRBJ2-1

DNA: TGTGCCAGCAGCGACGGGGGGACGCTAATCAATGAGCAGTTCTTC
CDR3: CASSDGGTLINEQFF
V: TRBV9
length: 15
D: TRBD2
size: .
J: TRBJ2-1

DNA: TGTGCCAGCAGCCAGAGTTACAGGGACCAGCCCCAGCATTTT
CDR3: CASSQSYRDQPQHF
V: TRBV3-1/TRBV3-2
length: 14
D: .
size: .
J: TRBJ1-5

DNA: TGCGCCAGCAGCCATGGGACAGGAACCCTCCGGGGGTATGGCTACACCTTC
CDR3: CASSHGTGTLRGYGYTF
V: TRBV4-1
length: 17
D: TRBD1
size: .
J: TRBJ1-2

DNA: TGCGCCAGCAGCTCCAATAGACAGGGAGATGGCTACACCTTC
CDR3: CASSSNRQGDGYTF
V: TRBV5-1
length: 14
D: TRBD1
size: .
J: TRBJ1-2

DNA: TGTGCCATCAGTGAAGCGGAACCAGGCGGCTATGGCTACACCTTC
CDR3: CAISEAEPGGYGYTF
V: TRBV10-3
length: 15
D: .
size: .
J: TRBJ1-2

DNA: TGTGCCAGCAGCTCGGGACAGGGGAATACGCAGTATTTT
CDR3: CASSSGQGNTQYF
V: TRBV7-3
length: 13
D: TRBD1
size: .
J: TRBJ2-3